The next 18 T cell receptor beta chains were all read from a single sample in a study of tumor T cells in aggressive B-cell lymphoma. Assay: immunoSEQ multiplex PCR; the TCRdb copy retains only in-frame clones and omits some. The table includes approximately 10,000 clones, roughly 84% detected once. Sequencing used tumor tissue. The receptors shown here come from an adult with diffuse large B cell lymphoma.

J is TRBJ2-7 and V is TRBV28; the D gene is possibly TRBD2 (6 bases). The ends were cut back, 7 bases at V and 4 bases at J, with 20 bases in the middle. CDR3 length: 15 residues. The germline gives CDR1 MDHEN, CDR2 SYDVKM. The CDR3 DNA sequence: TGTGCCAGCACCCCCTCCGATGGAGGGGCTTACGAGCAGTACTTC. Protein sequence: CASTPSDGGAYEQYF.

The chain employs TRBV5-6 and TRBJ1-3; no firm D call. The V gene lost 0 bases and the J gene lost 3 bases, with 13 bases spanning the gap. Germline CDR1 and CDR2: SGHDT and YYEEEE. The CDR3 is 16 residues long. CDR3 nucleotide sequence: TGTGCCAGCAGCTTGGTTTCTTTGGTCGGTGGAAACACCATATATTTT. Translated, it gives CASSLVSLVGGNTIYF.

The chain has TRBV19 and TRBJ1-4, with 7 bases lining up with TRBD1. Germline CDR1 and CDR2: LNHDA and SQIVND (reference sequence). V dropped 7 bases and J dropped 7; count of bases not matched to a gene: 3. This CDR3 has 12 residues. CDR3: CASTGDSEKLFF. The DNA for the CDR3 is TGTGCCAGTACTGGGGACAGTGAAAAACTGTTTTTT.

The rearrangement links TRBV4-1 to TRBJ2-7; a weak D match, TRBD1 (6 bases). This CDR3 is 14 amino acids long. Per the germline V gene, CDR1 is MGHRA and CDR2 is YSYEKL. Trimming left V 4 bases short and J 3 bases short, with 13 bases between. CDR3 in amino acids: CASSPSKGVYEQYF. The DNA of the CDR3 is TGCGCCAGCAGCCCTAGCAAGGGGGTCTACGAGCAGTACTTC.

CDR3 sequence: CASSQQTGLTEAFF. In nucleotides, the CDR3 is TGCGCCAGCAGCCAACAGACAGGTCTCACTGAAGCTTTCTTT. The chain uses TRBV4-1 and TRBJ1-1, with D possibly being TRBD1 (6 bases). Germline CDR1 and CDR2: MGHRA and YSYEKL. This CDR3 spans 14 amino acids. V lost 2 bases to trimming and J lost 4 bases, with 11 bases between them.

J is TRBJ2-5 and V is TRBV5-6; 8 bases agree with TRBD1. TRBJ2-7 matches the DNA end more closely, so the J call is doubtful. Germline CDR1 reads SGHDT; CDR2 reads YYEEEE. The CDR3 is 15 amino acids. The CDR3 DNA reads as TGTGCCAGCAGCCGCCTGGACAGGGTAAGAGGCGAGCAGTACTTC. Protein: CASSRLDRVRGEQYF.

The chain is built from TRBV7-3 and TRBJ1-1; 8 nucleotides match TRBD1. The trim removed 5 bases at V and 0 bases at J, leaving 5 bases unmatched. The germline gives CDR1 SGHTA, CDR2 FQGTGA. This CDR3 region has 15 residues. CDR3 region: CASSPTGAMNTEAFF. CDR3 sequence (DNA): TGTGCCAGCAGCCCGACAGGGGCTATGAACACTGAAGCTTTCTTT. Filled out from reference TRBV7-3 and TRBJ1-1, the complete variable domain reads GAGVSQTPSNKVTEKGKYVELRCDPISGHTALYWYRQSLGQGPEFLIYFQGTGAADDSGLPNDRFFAVRPEGSVSTLKIQRTERGDSAVYLCASSPTGAMNTEAFFGQGTRLTVV.

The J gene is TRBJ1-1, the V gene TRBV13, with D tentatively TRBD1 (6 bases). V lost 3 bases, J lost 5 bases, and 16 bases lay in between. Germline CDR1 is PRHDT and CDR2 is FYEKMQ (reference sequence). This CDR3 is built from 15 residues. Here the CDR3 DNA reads TGTGCCAGCAGCTTGGGAGGGGGGTTCAGGACTGAAGCTTTCTTT. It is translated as CASSLGGGFRTEAFF. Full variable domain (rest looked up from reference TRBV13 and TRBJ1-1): AAGVIQSPRHLIKEKRETATLKCYPIPRHDTVYWYQQGPGQDPQFLISFYEKMQSDKGSIPDRFSAQQFSDYHSELNMSSLELGDSALYFCASSLGGGFRTEAFFGQGTRLTVV.

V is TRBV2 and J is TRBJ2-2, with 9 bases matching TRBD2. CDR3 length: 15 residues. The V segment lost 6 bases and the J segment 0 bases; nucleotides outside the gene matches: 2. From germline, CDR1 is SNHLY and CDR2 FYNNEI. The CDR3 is CASRGLAANTGELFF. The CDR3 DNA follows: TGTGCCAGCAGGGGACTAGCCGCGAACACCGGGGAGCTGTTTTTT.

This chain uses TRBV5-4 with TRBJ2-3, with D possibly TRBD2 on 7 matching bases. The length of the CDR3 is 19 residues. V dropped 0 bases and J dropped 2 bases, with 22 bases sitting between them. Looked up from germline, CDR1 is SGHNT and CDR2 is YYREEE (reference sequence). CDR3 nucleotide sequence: TGTGCCAGCAGCTTGGGGGCAGGGAGGGGGTTGGGGATCACAGATACGCAGTATTTT. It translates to CASSLGAGRGLGITDTQYF.

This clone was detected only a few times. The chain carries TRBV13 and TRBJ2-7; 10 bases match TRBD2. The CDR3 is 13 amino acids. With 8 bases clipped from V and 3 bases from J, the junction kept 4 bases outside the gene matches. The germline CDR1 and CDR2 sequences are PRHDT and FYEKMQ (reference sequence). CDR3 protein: CASLTSGYYEQYF. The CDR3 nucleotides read TGTGCCAGCTTGACTAGCGGGTACTACGAGCAGTACTTC.

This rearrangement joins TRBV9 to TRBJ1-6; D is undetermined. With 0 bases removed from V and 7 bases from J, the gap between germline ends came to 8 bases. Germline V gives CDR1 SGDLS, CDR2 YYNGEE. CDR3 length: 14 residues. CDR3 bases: TGTGCCAGCAGCGTAGAGCCCGGGAATTCACCCCTCCACTTT. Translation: CASSVEPGNSPLHF.

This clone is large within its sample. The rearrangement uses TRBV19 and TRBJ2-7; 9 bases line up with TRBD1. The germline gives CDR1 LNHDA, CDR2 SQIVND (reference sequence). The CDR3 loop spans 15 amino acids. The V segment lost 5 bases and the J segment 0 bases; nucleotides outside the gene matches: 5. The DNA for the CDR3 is TGTGCCAGTAGTGATGGACAGGGGACCTCCTACGAGCAGTACTTC. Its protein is CASSDGQGTSYEQYF.

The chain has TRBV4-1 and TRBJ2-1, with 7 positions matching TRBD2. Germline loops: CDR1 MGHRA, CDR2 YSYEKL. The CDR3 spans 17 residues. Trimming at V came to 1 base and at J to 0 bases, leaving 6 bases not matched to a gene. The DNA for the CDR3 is TGCGCCAGCAGCCAAGCGACTAGCCAAAGCTCCTACAATGAGCAGTTCTTC. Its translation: CASSQATSQSSYNEQFF.

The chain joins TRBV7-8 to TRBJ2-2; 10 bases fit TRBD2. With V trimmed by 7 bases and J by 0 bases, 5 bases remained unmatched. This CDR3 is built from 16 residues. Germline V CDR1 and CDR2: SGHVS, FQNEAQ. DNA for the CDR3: TGTGCCAGCACCCAACTAGCGGGGTCGAACACCGGGGAGCTGTTTTTT. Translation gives CASTQLAGSNTGELFF.

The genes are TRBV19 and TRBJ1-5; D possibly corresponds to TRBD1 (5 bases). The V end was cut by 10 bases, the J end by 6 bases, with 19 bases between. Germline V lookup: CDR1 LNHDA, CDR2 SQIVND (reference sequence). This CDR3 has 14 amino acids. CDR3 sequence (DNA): TGTGCCACCAAAGTGGTGCAGGGTAGTCAGCCCCAGCATTTT. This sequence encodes CATKVVQGSQPQHF.

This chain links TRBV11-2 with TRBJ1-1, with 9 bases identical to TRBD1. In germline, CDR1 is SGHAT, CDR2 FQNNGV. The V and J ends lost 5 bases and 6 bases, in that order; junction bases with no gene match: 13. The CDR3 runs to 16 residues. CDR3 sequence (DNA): TGTGCCAGCAGCCAGAACGGGCGGGGACAGGGATCTGAAGCTTTCTTT. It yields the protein CASSQNGRGQGSEAFF. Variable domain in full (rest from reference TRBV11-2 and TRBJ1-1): EAGVAQSPRYKIIEKRQSVAFWCNPISGHATLYWYQQILGQGPKLLIQFQNNGVVDDSQLPKDRFSAERLKGVDSTLKIQPAKLEDSAVYLCASSQNGRGQGSEAFFGQGTRLTVV.

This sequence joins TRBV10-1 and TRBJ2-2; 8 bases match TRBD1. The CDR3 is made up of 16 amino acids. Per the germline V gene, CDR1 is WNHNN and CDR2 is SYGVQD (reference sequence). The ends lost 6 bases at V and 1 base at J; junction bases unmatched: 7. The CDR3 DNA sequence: TGCGCCAGCAGCATCCCGGGGACAGGGAACACCGGGGAGCTGTTTTTT. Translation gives CASSIPGTGNTGELFF.